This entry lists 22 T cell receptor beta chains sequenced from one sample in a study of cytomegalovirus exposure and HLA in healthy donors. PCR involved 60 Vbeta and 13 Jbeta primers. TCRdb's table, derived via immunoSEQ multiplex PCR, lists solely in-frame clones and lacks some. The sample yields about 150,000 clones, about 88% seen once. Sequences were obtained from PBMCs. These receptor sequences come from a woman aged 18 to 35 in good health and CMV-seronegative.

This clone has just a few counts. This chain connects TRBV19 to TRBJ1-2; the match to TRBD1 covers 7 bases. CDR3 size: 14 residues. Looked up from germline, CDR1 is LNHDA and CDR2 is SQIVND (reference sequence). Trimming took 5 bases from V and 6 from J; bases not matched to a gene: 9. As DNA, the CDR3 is TGTGCCAGTAGTGTAACGACAGGGACGAATGGCTACACCTTC. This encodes CASSVTTGTNGYTF. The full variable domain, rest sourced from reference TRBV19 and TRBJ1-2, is DGGITQSPKYLFRKEGQNVTLSCEQNLNHDAMYWYRQDPGQGLRLIYYSQIVNDFQKGDIAEGYSVSREKKESFPLTVTSAQKNPTAFYLCASSVTTGTNGYTFGSGTRLTVV.

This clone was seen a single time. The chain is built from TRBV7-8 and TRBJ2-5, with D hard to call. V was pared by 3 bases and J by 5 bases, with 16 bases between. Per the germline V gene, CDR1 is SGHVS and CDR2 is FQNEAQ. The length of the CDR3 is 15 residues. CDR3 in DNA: TGTGCCAGCAGCTTGCTAGTAGCACCTGGGGAGACCCAGTACTTC. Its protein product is CASSLLVAPGETQYF.

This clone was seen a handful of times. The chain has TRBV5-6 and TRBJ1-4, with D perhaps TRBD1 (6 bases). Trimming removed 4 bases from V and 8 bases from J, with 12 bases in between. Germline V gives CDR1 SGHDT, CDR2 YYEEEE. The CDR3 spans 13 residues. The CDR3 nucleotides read TGTGCCAGCAGCAACACAGGGTACGAAAAACTGTTTTTT. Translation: CASSNTGYEKLFF.

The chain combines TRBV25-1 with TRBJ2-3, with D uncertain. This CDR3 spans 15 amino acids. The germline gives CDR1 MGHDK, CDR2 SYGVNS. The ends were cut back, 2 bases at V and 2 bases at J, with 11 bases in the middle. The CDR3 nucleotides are TGTGCCAGCAGTGAAGTAGCCCTCGTCACAGATACGCAGTATTTT. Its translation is CASSEVALVTDTQYF.

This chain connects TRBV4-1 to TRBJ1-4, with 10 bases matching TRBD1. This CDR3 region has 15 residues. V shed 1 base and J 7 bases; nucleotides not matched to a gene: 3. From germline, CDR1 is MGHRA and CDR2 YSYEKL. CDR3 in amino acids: CASSQGQGASEKLFF. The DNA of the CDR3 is TGCGCCAGCAGCCAAGGACAGGGGGCTAGTGAAAAACTGTTTTTT.

This chain's CDR3 is CASSLGQAFPRREDGYTF. The DNA for the CDR3 is TGCGCCAGCAGCTTGGGACAGGCCTTTCCCCGACGGGAGGATGGCTACACCTTC. The rearrangement links TRBV5-1 to TRBJ1-2; TRBD1 is a possible D gene (6 bases). The germline V gene encodes CDR1 SGHRS and CDR2 YFSETQ. The CDR3 extends over 18 amino acids. V lost 0 bases and J 6 bases, leaving 24 bases between the germline ends.

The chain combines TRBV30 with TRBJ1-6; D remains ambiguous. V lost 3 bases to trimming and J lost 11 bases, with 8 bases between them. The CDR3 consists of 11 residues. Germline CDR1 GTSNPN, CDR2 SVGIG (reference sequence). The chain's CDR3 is CAWRKRAPLHF. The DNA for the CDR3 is TGTGCCTGGAGGAAGAGGGCACCCCTCCACTTT.

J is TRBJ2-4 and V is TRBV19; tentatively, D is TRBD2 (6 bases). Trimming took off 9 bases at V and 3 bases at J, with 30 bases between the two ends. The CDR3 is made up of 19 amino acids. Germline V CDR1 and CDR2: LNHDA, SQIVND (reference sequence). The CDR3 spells CASQWSGQLGGRVKNIQYF. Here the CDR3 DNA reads TGTGCCAGCCAGTGGTCTGGACAACTGGGGGGTAGAGTCAAAAACATTCAGTACTTC.

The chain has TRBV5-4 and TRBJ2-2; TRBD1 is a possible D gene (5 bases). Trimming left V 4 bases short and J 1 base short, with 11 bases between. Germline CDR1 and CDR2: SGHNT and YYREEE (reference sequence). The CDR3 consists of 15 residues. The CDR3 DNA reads TGTGCCAGCAGCATGACCAGGGAGAACACCGGGGAGCTGTTTTTT. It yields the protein CASSMTRENTGELFF.

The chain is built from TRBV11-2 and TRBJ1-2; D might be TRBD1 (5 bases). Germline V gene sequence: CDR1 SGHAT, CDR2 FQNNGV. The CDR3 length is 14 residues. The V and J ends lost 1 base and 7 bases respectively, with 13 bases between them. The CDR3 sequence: CASSLGGGRGGYTF. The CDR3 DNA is TGTGCCAGCAGCTTAGGCGGTGGAAGGGGTGGCTACACCTTC.

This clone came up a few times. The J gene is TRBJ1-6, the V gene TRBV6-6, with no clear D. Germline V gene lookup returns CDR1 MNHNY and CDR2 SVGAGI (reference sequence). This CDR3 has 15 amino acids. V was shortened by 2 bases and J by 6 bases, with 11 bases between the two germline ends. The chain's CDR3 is CASSYGGEGNSPLHF. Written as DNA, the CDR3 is TGTGCCAGCAGTTACGGTGGGGAGGGTAATTCACCCCTCCACTTT.

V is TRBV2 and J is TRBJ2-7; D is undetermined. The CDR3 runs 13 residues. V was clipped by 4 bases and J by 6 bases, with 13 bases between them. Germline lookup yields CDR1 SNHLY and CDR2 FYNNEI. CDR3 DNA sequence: TGTGCCAGCAGTGTCCAGGCCGATCTCGAGCAGTACTTC. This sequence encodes CASSVQADLEQYF.

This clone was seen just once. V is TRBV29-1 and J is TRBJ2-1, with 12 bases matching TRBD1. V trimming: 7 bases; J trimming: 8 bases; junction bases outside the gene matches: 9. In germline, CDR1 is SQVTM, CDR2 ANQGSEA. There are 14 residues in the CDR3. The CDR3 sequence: CSATPGQGADEQFF. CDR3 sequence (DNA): TGCAGCGCTACTCCGGGACAGGGGGCGGATGAGCAGTTCTTC.

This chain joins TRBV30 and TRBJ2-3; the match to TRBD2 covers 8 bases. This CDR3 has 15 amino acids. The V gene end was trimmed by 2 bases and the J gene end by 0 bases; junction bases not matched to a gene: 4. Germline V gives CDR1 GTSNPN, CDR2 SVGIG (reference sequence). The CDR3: CAWSFTSGSTDTQYF. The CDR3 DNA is TGTGCCTGGAGTTTTACTAGCGGTAGCACAGATACGCAGTATTTT.

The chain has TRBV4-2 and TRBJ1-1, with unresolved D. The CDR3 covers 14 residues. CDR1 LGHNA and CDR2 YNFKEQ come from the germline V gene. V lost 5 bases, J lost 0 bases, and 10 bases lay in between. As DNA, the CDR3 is TGTGCCAGCAGCTTCGACACCTTGAACACTGAAGCTTTCTTT. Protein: CASSFDTLNTEAFF.

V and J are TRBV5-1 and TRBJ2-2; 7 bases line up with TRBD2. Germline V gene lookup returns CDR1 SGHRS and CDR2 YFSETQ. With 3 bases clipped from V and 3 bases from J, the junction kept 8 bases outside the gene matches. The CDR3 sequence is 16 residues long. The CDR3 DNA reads TGCGCCAGCAGCTCAGGGACTACCCCGCACACCGGGGAGCTGTTTTTT. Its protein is CASSSGTTPHTGELFF.

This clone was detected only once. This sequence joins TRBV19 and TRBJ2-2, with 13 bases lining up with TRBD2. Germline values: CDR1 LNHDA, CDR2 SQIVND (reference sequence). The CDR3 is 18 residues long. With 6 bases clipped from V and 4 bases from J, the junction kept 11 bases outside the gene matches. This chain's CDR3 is CASSPGLAGALSTGELFF. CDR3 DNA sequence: TGTGCCAGTAGCCCCGGACTAGCGGGGGCGTTGAGCACCGGGGAGCTGTTTTTT.

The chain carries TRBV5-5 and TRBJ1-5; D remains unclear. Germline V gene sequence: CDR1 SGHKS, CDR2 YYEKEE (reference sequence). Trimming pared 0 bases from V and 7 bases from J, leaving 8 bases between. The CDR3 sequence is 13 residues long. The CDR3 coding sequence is TGTGCCAGCAGCTTGGTTGCAGAACAGCCCCAGCATTTT. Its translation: CASSLVAEQPQHF. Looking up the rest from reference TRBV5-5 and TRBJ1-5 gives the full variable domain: DAGVTQSPTHLIKTRGQQVTLRCSPISGHKSVSWYQQVLGQGPQFIFQYYEKEERGRGNFPDRFSARQFPNYSSELNVNALLLGDSALYLCASSLVAEQPQHFGDGTRLSIL.

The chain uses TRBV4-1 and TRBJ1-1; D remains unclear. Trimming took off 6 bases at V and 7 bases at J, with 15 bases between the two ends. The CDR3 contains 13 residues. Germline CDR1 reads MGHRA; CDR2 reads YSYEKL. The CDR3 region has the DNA TGCGCCAGCAGTCCTACCTCCGAGCTTGAAGCTTTCTTT. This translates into CASSPTSELEAFF.

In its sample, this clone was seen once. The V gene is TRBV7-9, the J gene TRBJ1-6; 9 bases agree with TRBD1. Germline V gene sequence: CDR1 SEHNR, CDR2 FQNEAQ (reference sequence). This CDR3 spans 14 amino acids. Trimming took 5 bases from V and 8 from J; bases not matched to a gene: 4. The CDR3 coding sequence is TGTGCCAGCAGCCGGGACAGGGATGATTCACCCCTCCACTTT. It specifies CASSRDRDDSPLHF.

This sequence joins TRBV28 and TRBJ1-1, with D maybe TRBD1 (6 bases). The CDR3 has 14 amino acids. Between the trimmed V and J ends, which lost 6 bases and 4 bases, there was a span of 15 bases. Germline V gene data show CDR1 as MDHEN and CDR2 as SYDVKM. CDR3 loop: CASRPTGSRTEAFF. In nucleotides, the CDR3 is TGTGCCAGCAGACCTACAGGGTCGCGCACTGAAGCTTTCTTT.

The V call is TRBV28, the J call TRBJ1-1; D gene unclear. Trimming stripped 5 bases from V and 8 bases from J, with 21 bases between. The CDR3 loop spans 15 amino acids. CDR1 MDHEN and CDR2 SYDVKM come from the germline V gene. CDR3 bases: TGTGCCAGCAGTCTTACAGAGGGTATGTCTCTGGAAGCTTTCTTT. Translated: CASSLTEGMSLEAFF.